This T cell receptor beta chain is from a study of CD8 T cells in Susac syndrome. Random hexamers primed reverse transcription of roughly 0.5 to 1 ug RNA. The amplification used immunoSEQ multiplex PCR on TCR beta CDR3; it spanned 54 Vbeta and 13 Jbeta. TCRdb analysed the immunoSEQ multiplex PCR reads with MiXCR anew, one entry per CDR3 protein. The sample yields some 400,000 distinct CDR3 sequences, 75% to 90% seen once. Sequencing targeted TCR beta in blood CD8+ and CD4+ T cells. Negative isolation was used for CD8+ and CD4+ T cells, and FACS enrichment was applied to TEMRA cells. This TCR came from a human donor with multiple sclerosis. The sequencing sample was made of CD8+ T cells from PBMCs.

The CDR3 nucleotides are TGTGCCAGCAGTTACTTGGGGGAGAGCTCCTACAATGAGCAGTTCTTC. Residues: CASSYLGESSYNEQFF. The chain couples TRBV6-2 or TRBV6-3 to TRBJ2-1; tentatively, D is TRBD1 or TRBD2 (5 bases each). The V end lost 1 base, the J end lost 0 bases, and 10 bases lay between the germline ends. The CDR3 contains 16 residues. Germline CDR1 reads MNHEY; CDR2 reads SVGEGT.